The entry below describes one T cell receptor beta chain. This CDR3 comprises 17 residues. Unmatched junction bases numbered 12, after V lost 4 bases and J lost 5 bases. Germline V lookup: CDR1 SGHTA, CDR2 FQGTGA. Data came from immunoSEQ multiplex PCR; TCRdb stores just in-frame clones and leaves some out. The top ten hold 9.5% of the sample, which has about 130,000 clones, about nine tenths seen once. The source of the sample is a study of T cell responses to AZD1222 COVID-19 vaccine. The TCR comes from an adult who received the AZD1222 COVID-19 vaccine. Sequences were derived from peripheral blood, sampled 28 days after the second AZD1222 dose. The genes are TRBV7-3 and TRBJ1-4; 8 bases fit TRBD1. Here the CDR3 DNA reads TGTGCCAGCAGCTCAAAAACGACCAGGGGGCCGAATGAAAAACTGTTTTTT. Translation: CASSSKTTRGPNEKLFF.